Listed below are T cell receptor beta chains from one sample, sequenced in a study of low-dose radiotherapy and immunotherapy resistance in tumors. TCRdb used MiXCR to reprocess the reads, holding one entry per CDR3 protein. Here the sample spans 45,000 to 75,000 distinct CDR3 sequences, 20% to 25% being singletons. Source: PBMCs, taken before treatment. The receptors here all came from a male donor with prostate cancer. CDR3s include the opening cysteine and the closing phenylalanine or tryptophan. Fields, in order: V gene, D gene, J gene, clone size, CDR3 protein, CDR3 DNA. D genes are given only for firm matches. Clone size is not always given. Where it is, it says once, few, many or a class for expanded clones.

v_gene: TRBV5-4; d_gene: TRBD2; j_gene: TRBJ2-3; abundance: few; CDR3aa: CASSLARAGGDTQYF; CDR3nt: TGTGCCAGCAGCTTGGCTAGGGCGGGAGGGGATACGCAGTATTTT
v_gene: TRBV19; d_gene: NA; j_gene: TRBJ2-5; abundance: many; CDR3aa: CASTRTGETQYF; CDR3nt: TGTGCCAGTACCCGGACGGGAGAGACCCAGTACTTC
v_gene: TRBV9; d_gene: TRBD1; j_gene: TRBJ2-5; abundance: NA; CDR3aa: CASQSGGQETQYF; CDR3nt: TGTGCCAGCCAATCAGGGGGTCAAGAGACCCAGTACTTC
v_gene: TRBV11-3; d_gene: TRBD1; j_gene: TRBJ2-2; abundance: many; CDR3aa: CASSPGTGTGELFF; CDR3nt: TGTGCCAGCAGCCCCGGGACAGGCACCGGGGAGCTGTTTTTT
v_gene: TRBV29-1; d_gene: TRBD1; j_gene: TRBJ2-7; abundance: many; CDR3aa: CSVSTGSYEQYF; CDR3nt: TGCAGCGTCTCGACAGGGTCCTACGAGCAGTACTTC
v_gene: TRBV9; d_gene: NA; j_gene: TRBJ1-2; abundance: many; CDR3aa: CASSPQGGANNYGYTF; CDR3nt: TGTGCCAGCAGCCCCCAGGGAGGGGCGAATAACTATGGCTACACCTTC
v_gene: TRBV7-6; d_gene: NA; j_gene: TRBJ1-1; abundance: many; CDR3aa: CASSRREGNTEAFF; CDR3nt: TGTGCCAGCAGCAGGAGGGAGGGGAACACTGAAGCTTTCTTT
v_gene: TRBV2; d_gene: NA; j_gene: TRBJ2-3; abundance: many; CDR3aa: CASSVMGAPDTQYF; CDR3nt: TGTGCCAGCAGTGTAATGGGGGCGCCAGATACGCAGTATTTT
v_gene: TRBV5-1; d_gene: NA; j_gene: TRBJ2-1; abundance: NA; CDR3aa: CASSLPRQSSYNEQFF; CDR3nt: TGCGCCAGCAGCTTGCCCCGACAAAGCTCCTACAATGAGCAGTTCTTC
v_gene: TRBV6-6; d_gene: NA; j_gene: TRBJ2-7; abundance: NA; CDR3aa: CASSRDRGGSEQYF; CDR3nt: TGTGCCAGCAGCCGGGATAGGGGTGGGTCCGAGCAGTACTTC
v_gene: TRBV28; d_gene: NA; j_gene: TRBJ2-6; abundance: many; CDR3aa: CASRTRSSGANVLTF; CDR3nt: TGTGCCAGCAGAACACGGAGCTCTGGGGCCAACGTCCTGACTTTC
v_gene: TRBV5-1; d_gene: TRBD1; j_gene: TRBJ1-1; abundance: many; CDR3aa: CASSVTGVGTEAFF; CDR3nt: TGCGCCAGCAGCGTGACAGGGGTCGGGACTGAAGCTTTCTTT
v_gene: TRBV20-1; d_gene: TRBD2; j_gene: TRBJ2-5; abundance: many; CDR3aa: CSAILAGGYRGQETQYF; CDR3nt: TGCAGTGCTATTTTAGCGGGGGGCTATCGCGGTCAAGAGACCCAGTACTTC
v_gene: TRBV10-3; d_gene: NA; j_gene: TRBJ2-2; abundance: NA; CDR3aa: CAISGDLAAGQTPGSCFF; CDR3nt: NA
v_gene: TRBV24-1; d_gene: TRBD1; j_gene: TRBJ2-3; abundance: NA; CDR3aa: CATSESGQDGDTQYF; CDR3nt: TGTGCCACCAGTGAGTCGGGACAGGACGGGGATACGCAGTATTTT
v_gene: TRBV6-1; d_gene: TRBD1; j_gene: TRBJ1-1; abundance: NA; CDR3aa: CASSLRTGVNTEAFF; CDR3nt: TGTGCCAGCAGTCTTAGGACAGGCGTGAACACTGAAGCTTTCTTT
v_gene: TRBV4-1; d_gene: TRBD2; j_gene: TRBJ2-1; abundance: many; CDR3aa: CASSLGGAGDNEQFF; CDR3nt: TGCGCCAGCAGCCTCGGGGGAGCGGGAGACAATGAGCAGTTCTTC
v_gene: TRBV2; d_gene: TRBD1; j_gene: TRBJ1-3; abundance: many; CDR3aa: CASSERTGAVSGNTIYF; CDR3nt: TGTGCCAGCAGTGAGAGGACAGGAGCCGTCTCTGGAAACACCATATATTTT
v_gene: TRBV6-2/TRBV6-3; d_gene: TRBD1; j_gene: TRBJ2-7; abundance: NA; CDR3aa: CASSYGQGSYEQYF; CDR3nt: TGTGCCAGCAGTTACGGACAGGGATCCTACGAGCAGTACTTC
v_gene: TRBV5-1; d_gene: NA; j_gene: TRBJ2-7; abundance: many; CDR3aa: CASSLGGTLSYEQYF; CDR3nt: TGCGCCAGCAGCTTGGGCGGGACTCTCTCCTACGAGCAGTACTTC
v_gene: TRBV4-2; d_gene: NA; j_gene: TRBJ1-3; abundance: many; CDR3aa: CASSQDRISGNTIYF; CDR3nt: TGTGCCAGCAGCCAAGACCGGATCTCTGGAAACACCATATATTTT
v_gene: TRBV12-3/TRBV12-4; d_gene: TRBD2; j_gene: TRBJ2-1; abundance: many; CDR3aa: CASREAGRDNEQFF; CDR3nt: TGTGCCAGCAGGGAAGCGGGGAGAGACAATGAGCAGTTCTTC
v_gene: TRBV28; d_gene: NA; j_gene: TRBJ1-6; abundance: many; CDR3aa: CASLEVLSRDSPLHF; CDR3nt: TGTGCCAGCCTTGAAGTCCTCAGTAGGGATTCACCCCTCCACTTT
v_gene: TRBV6-2/TRBV6-3; d_gene: NA; j_gene: TRBJ2-7; abundance: few; CDR3aa: CASSEPFDSYEQYF; CDR3nt: TGTGCCAGCAGTGAGCCCTTCGACAGTTACGAGCAGTACTTC
v_gene: TRBV20-1; d_gene: NA; j_gene: TRBJ2-2; abundance: few; CDR3aa: CSARGTQRTGELFF; CDR3nt: TGCAGTGCTAGAGGGACCCAGCGGACCGGGGAGCTGTTTTTT
v_gene: TRBV7-9; d_gene: NA; j_gene: TRBJ1-5; abundance: many; CDR3aa: CASSLGTYGNQPQHF; CDR3nt: TGTGCCAGCAGCTTAGGGACCTACGGCAATCAGCCCCAGCATTTT
v_gene: TRBV6-6; d_gene: TRBD2; j_gene: TRBJ2-3; abundance: many; CDR3aa: CASSPFRAGGTTDTQYF; CDR3nt: TGTGCCAGCAGCCCATTCCGGGCGGGGGGCACCACAGATACGCAGTATTTT
v_gene: TRBV30; d_gene: TRBD2; j_gene: TRBJ2-5; abundance: NA; CDR3aa: CAWSELAGGPKTQYF; CDR3nt: TGTGCCTGGAGTGAACTAGCGGGGGGGCCAAAGACCCAGTACTTC
v_gene: TRBV19; d_gene: TRBD1; j_gene: TRBJ2-5; abundance: NA; CDR3aa: CASSRRTGRLEETQYF; CDR3nt: TGTGCCAGTAGTAGAAGGACAGGGAGGCTTGAGGAGACCCAGTACTTC
v_gene: TRBV12-3/TRBV12-4; d_gene: TRBD2; j_gene: TRBJ2-3; abundance: many; CDR3aa: CASSGTSGRYTQYF; CDR3nt: TGTGCCAGCAGCGGGACTAGCGGGAGATATACGCAGTATTTT
v_gene: TRBV12-3/TRBV12-4; d_gene: NA; j_gene: TRBJ2-3; abundance: NA; CDR3aa: CASSIEVGATDTQYF; CDR3nt: TGTGCCAGCAGTATCGAGGTAGGGGCCACAGATACGCAGTATTTT
v_gene: TRBV19; d_gene: NA; j_gene: TRBJ2-1; abundance: many; CDR3aa: CASSMGSLVEQFF; CDR3nt: TGTGCCAGTAGTATGGGGAGCCTAGTGGAGCAGTTCTTC
v_gene: TRBV23-1; d_gene: NA; j_gene: TRBJ1-1; abundance: many; CDR3aa: CASSEGPSLNTEAFF; CDR3nt: TGCGCCAGCAGTGAGGGACCGAGTCTGAACACTGAAGCTTTCTTT
v_gene: TRBV7-2; d_gene: NA; j_gene: TRBJ2-7; abundance: NA; CDR3aa: CASTTRGLQYF; CDR3nt: TGTGCCAGCACCACACGGGGTTTGCAGTACTTC
v_gene: TRBV5-4; d_gene: TRBD2; j_gene: TRBJ2-1; abundance: few; CDR3aa: CASSPRLALNYNEQFF; CDR3nt: TGTGCCAGCAGCCCCCGACTAGCTCTAAACTACAATGAGCAGTTCTTC
v_gene: TRBV2; d_gene: NA; j_gene: TRBJ1-1; abundance: medium-sized; CDR3aa: CASSAPDTGLNTEAFF; CDR3nt: TGTGCCAGCAGCGCCCCAGATACAGGGCTTAACACTGAAGCTTTCTTT
v_gene: TRBV9; d_gene: NA; j_gene: TRBJ1-6; abundance: once; CDR3aa: CASSVGSGGEALHF; CDR3nt: TGTGCCAGCAGCGTAGGATCGGGGGGGGAGGCCCTCCACTTT
v_gene: TRBV5-1; d_gene: NA; j_gene: TRBJ2-2; abundance: few; CDR3aa: CASTRGYAGNTGELFFF; CDR3nt: NA
v_gene: TRBV19; d_gene: NA; j_gene: TRBJ2-5; abundance: many; CDR3aa: CASSMLGEETQYF; CDR3nt: TGTGCCAGTAGTATGCTGGGGGAAGAGACCCAGTACTTC
v_gene: TRBV5-4; d_gene: NA; j_gene: TRBJ2-5; abundance: medium-sized; CDR3aa: CASSPPPGLQETQYF; CDR3nt: TGTGCCAGCAGCCCGCCTCCGGGACTCCAAGAGACCCAGTACTTC
v_gene: TRBV27; d_gene: TRBD2; j_gene: TRBJ2-3; abundance: once; CDR3aa: CASSSPLAGSDTQYF; CDR3nt: TGTGCCAGCAGTTCGCCGCTAGCGGGATCAGATACGCAGTATTTT
v_gene: TRBV29-1; d_gene: TRBD2; j_gene: TRBJ2-1; abundance: NA; CDR3aa: CSGGTSKYNEQFF; CDR3nt: TGCAGCGGGGGGACTAGTAAGTACAATGAGCAGTTCTTC
v_gene: TRBV28; d_gene: NA; j_gene: TRBJ1-5; abundance: many; CDR3aa: CASGSRGRRQPQHF; CDR3nt: TGTGCCAGCGGCTCACGAGGTCGGCGTCAGCCCCAGCATTTT
v_gene: TRBV7-2; d_gene: NA; j_gene: TRBJ2-3; abundance: few; CDR3aa: CASSSPMLPSTDTQYF; CDR3nt: TGTGCCAGCAGCTCACCTATGCTCCCTAGCACAGATACGCAGTATTTT
v_gene: TRBV25-1; d_gene: NA; j_gene: TRBJ1-3; abundance: many; CDR3aa: CASINSGNTIYF; CDR3nt: TGTGCCAGCATAAACTCTGGAAACACCATATATTTT
v_gene: TRBV12-3/TRBV12-4; d_gene: NA; j_gene: TRBJ2-4; abundance: many; CDR3aa: CASSFAGLDKNIQYF; CDR3nt: TGTGCCAGCAGTTTTGCAGGGTTGGACAAAAACATTCAGTACTTC